These 13 T cell receptor beta chains came from one sample sequenced in a study of T cell changes during pregnancy in multiple sclerosis. Sequencing used immunoSEQ multiplex PCR; TCRdb keeps in-frame clones, though not all of them. The sample consists of about 70,000 clones, 80% to 95% of them appearing once. Sample: peripheral blood, taken in the first trimester of pregnancy. These receptors all come from a female donor with multiple sclerosis, enrolled in a pregnancy study.

The chain uses TRBV5-4 and TRBJ2-1; 8 bases agree with TRBD2. CDR3 length: 14 amino acids. Looked up from germline, CDR1 is SGHNT and CDR2 is YYREEE (reference sequence). J was trimmed by 4 bases and V by 5 bases; bases with no gene match: 5. CDR3 DNA sequence: TGTGCCAGCAGTGAGCGGGGGCCGTACAATGAGCAGTTCTTC. Protein sequence: CASSERGPYNEQFF.

The CDR3 protein is CASSYSIGEVVNEQFF. DNA of the CDR3: TGTGCCAGCAGTTACTCAATTGGGGAGGTAGTCAATGAGCAGTTCTTC. The genes are TRBV6-5 and TRBJ2-1; TRBD2 might be the D (6 bases). The CDR3 spans 16 residues. V was trimmed by 0 bases and J by 6 bases, leaving 15 bases between them. Germline-derived CDR1 and CDR2 are MNHEY and SVGAGI.

CDR3 nucleotides: TGTGCCAGCAGCGATGGACAGGTCAGCTACGAGCAGTACTTC. Its protein is CASSDGQVSYEQYF. This chain joins TRBV5-4 and TRBJ2-7; 7 nucleotides line up with TRBD1. The CDR3 contains 14 residues. The germline V gene encodes CDR1 SGHNT and CDR2 YYREEE (reference sequence). Trimming at V came to 4 bases and at J to 3 bases, leaving 7 bases not matched to a gene.

The gene calls are TRBV28 and TRBJ2-5, with 8 nucleotides matching TRBD1. V was clipped by 5 bases and J by 3 bases; unmatched bases: 26. Germline-derived CDR1 and CDR2 are MDHEN and SYDVKM. CDR3 length equals 21 residues. The CDR3 nucleotides read TGTGCCAGCAGTGGCAAGAACCATCGAGACAGGGGAAGAAGGCCCAAAGAGACCCAGTACTTC. It specifies CASSGKNHRDRGRRPKETQYF.

This clone was recorded a few times. The CDR3 reads CAWSVWGLPGNTIYF. CDR3 in DNA: TGTGCCTGGAGTGTATGGGGCCTTCCTGGAAACACCATATATTTT. The gene calls are TRBV30 and TRBJ1-3; D might be TRBD1 (5 bases). The germline V gene encodes CDR1 GTSNPN and CDR2 SVGIG (reference sequence). This CDR3 comprises 15 residues. V lost 0 bases, J lost 2 bases, and 11 bases lay in between. The variable domain in full, completed from reference TRBV30 and TRBJ1-3, reads SQTIHQWPATLVQPVGSPLSLECTVEGTSNPNLYWYRQAAGRGLQLLFYSVGIGQISSEVPQNLSASRPQDRQFILSSKKLLLSDSGFYLCAWSVWGLPGNTIYFGEGSWLTVV.

This chain uses TRBV19 with TRBJ1-5; D is possibly TRBD1 (5 bases). The V gene's germline CDR1 is LNHDA and CDR2 SQIVND (reference sequence). This CDR3 region has 14 residues. Trimming stripped 3 bases from V and 6 bases from J, with 12 bases between. DNA of the CDR3: TGTGCCAGTAGTATCGGGGGAGGGAGTCAGCCCCAGCATTTT. It specifies CASSIGGGSQPQHF.

J is TRBJ1-4 and V is TRBV5-4; 7 bases fit TRBD1. The germline gives CDR1 SGHNT, CDR2 YYREEE (reference sequence). The CDR3 extends over 14 amino acids. V lost 6 bases, J lost 4 bases, and 6 bases stayed unmatched. The CDR3 protein is CASTKQGINEKLFF. CDR3 bases: TGTGCCAGCACAAAACAGGGGATTAATGAAAAACTGTTTTTT.

V usage is TRBV9 and J usage is TRBJ2-3; D may be TRBD1 (6 bases). Trimming stripped 0 bases from V and 4 bases from J, with 12 bases between. The CDR3 is 15 residues long. Germline V gene data show CDR1 as SGDLS and CDR2 as YYNGEE. The CDR3 loop is CASSVEGRGADTQYF. Written as DNA, the CDR3 is TGTGCCAGCAGCGTAGAGGGCAGGGGAGCAGATACGCAGTATTTT.

The V call is TRBV6-1, the J call TRBJ2-7, with D tentatively TRBD1 (6 bases). V lost 5 bases, J lost 7 bases, and 21 bases lay in between. The length of the CDR3 is 15 residues. The germline V gene has CDR1 MNHNS and CDR2 SASEGT. DNA of the CDR3: TGTGCCAGCAGTTTTACGAGGGGGATGCTCGGGGAGCAGTACTTC. Protein: CASSFTRGMLGEQYF.

This clone was recorded only once. The chain is built from TRBV6-6 and TRBJ1-5; a possible D gene is TRBD1 (5 bases). CDR1 is MNHNY, CDR2 SVGAGI, per germline (reference sequence). This CDR3 has 13 residues. Trimming stripped 5 bases from V and 4 bases from J, with 9 bases between. The CDR3: CASSSQGNQPQHF. The DNA for the CDR3 is TGTGCCAGCAGTAGCCAGGGAAATCAGCCCCAGCATTTT.

This rearrangement joins TRBV4-1 to TRBJ2-3, with a tentative D call TRBD2 (5 bases). V gave up 0 bases and J gave up 5 bases, with 18 bases separating them. This CDR3 comprises 17 residues. Germline V gene lookup returns CDR1 MGHRA and CDR2 YSYEKL. The CDR3 region is CASSQETGSYGRDTQYF. CDR3 nucleotides: TGCGCCAGCAGCCAAGAGACGGGATCCTACGGACGAGATACGCAGTATTTT.

The V gene is TRBV19, the J gene TRBJ2-2; 7 bases agree with TRBD2. V shed 3 bases and J 7 bases; nucleotides not matched to a gene: 8. CDR1 and CDR2 from the germline V gene are LNHDA and SQIVND (reference sequence). The CDR3 extends over 15 amino acids. The chain's CDR3 is CASSIGGGKNGELFF. The CDR3, as DNA: TGTGCCAGTAGTATCGGGGGAGGGAAGAACGGGGAGCTGTTTTTT.

The rearrangement links TRBV5-1 to TRBJ1-6; TRBD1 is a possible D gene (5 bases). Trimming took off 4 bases at V and 10 bases at J, with 15 bases between the two ends. Germline V CDR1 and CDR2: SGHRS, YFSETQ. The CDR3 has 14 residues. CDR3 region: CASSLGTTESPLHF. Here the CDR3 DNA reads TGCGCCAGCAGCCTCGGGACTACCGAATCACCCCTCCACTTT.